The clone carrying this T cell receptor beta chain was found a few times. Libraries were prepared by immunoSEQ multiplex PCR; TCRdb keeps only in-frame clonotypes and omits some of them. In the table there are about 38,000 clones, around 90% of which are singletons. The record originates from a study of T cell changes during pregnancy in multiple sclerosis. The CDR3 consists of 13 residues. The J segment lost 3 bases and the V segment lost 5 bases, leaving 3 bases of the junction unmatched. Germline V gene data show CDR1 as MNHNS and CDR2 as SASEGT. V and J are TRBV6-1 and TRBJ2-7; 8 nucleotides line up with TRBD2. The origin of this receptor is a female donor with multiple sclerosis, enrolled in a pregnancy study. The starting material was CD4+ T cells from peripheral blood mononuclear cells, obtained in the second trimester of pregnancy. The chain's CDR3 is CASSLTSDYEQYF. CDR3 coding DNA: TGTGCCAGCAGTCTGACTAGCGACTACGAGCAGTACTTC.